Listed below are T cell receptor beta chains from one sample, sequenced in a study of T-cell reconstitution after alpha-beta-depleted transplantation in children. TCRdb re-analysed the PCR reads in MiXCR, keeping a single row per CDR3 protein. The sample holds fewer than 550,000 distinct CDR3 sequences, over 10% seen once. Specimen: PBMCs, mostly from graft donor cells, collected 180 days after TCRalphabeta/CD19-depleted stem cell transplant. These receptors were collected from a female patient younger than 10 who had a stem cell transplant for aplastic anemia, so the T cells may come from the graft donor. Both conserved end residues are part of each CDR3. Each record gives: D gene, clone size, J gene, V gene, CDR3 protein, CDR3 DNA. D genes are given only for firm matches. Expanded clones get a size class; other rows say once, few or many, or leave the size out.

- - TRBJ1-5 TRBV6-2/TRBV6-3 CASSYNGREGQPQHF TGTGCCAGCAGTTATAATGGCAGGGAAGGGCAGCCCCAGCATTTT
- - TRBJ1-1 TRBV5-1 CASSGGGWARNTEAFF TGCGCCAGCAGTGGCGGAGGGTGGGCAAGGAACACTGAAGCTTTCTTT
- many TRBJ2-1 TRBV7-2 CASTRYKGQRVSTNSYNEQFF TGTGCCAGCACCCGATATAAGGGGCAGAGGGTATCGACTAACTCCTACAATGAGCAGTTCTTC
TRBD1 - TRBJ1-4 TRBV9 CASSPSGQVGKLFF TGTGCCAGCAGCCCATCCGGACAGGTCGGGAAACTGTTTTTT
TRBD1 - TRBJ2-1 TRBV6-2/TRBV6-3 CASSPVGQGYNEQFF TGTGCCAGCAGTCCCGTGGGACAGGGCTACAATGAGCAGTTCTTC
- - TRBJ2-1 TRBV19 CASSVQGGNLHNEQFF TGTGCCAGTAGTGTACAGGGAGGGAACTTGCACAATGAGCAGTTCTTC
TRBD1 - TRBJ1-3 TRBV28 CASSLIQGGAGNTIYF TGTGCCAGCAGTTTAATACAGGGGGGCGCTGGAAACACCATATATTTT
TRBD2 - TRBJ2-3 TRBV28 CASSHLAGAGTDTQYF TGTGCCAGCAGCCACCTTGCGGGAGCGGGGACAGATACGCAGTATTTT
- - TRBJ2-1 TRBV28 CASGERNEQFF TGTGCCAGCGGGGAGAGGAATGAGCAGTTCTTC
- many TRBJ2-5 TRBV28 CASSFRLGTQYF TGTGCCAGCAGTTTTCGGCTAGGGACCCAGTACTTC
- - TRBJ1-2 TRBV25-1 CASSGGVGVGYTF TGTGCCAGCAGTGGAGGTGTAGGGGTTGGCTACACCTTC
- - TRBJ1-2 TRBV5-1 CASSGQENYGYTF TGCGCCAGCAGCGGGCAGGAGAACTATGGCTACACCTTC
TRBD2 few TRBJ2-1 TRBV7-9 CASNPEWTSGSDEQFF TGTGCCAGCAACCCCGAATGGACTAGCGGGAGCGATGAGCAGTTCTTC
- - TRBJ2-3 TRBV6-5 CASSYSNQRASTDTQYF TGTGCCAGCAGTTACTCGAACCAGCGGGCCTCCACAGATACGCAGTATTTT
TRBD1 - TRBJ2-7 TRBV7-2 CASSLAGQASYEQYF TGTGCCAGCAGCTTAGCAGGACAGGCTTCCTACGAGCAGTACTTC
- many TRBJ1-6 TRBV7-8 CASSLEGVLANSPLHF TGTGCCAGCAGCTTAGAGGGGGTCTTGGCTAATTCACCCCTCCACTTT
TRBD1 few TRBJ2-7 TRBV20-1 CSASDRTHEQYF TGCAGTGCTTCGGACAGGACCCACGAGCAGTACTTC
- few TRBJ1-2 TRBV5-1 CASSLAQVANYGYTF TGCGCCAGCAGCTTGGCCCAGGTAGCTAACTATGGCTACACCTTC
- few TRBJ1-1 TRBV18 CASSPNRARAEAFF TGTGCCAGCTCACCAAACAGGGCCAGGGCTGAAGCTTTCTTT
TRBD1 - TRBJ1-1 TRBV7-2 CASSFTGENTEAFF TGTGCCAGCAGTTTCACAGGGGAGAACACTGAAGCTTTCTTT
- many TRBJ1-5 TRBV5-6 CASSLKSGSLNQPQHF TGTGCCAGCAGCTTGAAATCGGGCAGCCTCAATCAGCCCCAGCATTTT
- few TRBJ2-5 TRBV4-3 CASSQAGWLGQETQYF TGCGCCAGCAGCCAGGCGGGATGGCTGGGCCAAGAGACCCAGTACTTC
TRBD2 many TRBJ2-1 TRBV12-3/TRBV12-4 CASSLVREAQFF TGTGCCAGCAGTTTAGTCCGGGAGGCGCAGTTCTTC
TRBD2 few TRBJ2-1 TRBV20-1 CSARDGAGAYNEQFF TGCAGTGCTAGAGATGGCGCGGGAGCCTACAATGAGCAGTTCTTC
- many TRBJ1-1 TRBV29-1 CSVARVVWDEAFF TGCAGCGTCGCTCGGGTCGTGTGGGACGAAGCTTTCTTT
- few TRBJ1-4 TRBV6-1 CASSPPGPRNEKLFF TGTGCCAGCAGCCCTCCAGGGCCCCGTAATGAAAAACTGTTTTTT
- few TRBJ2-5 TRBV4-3 CASSQDRVEWQETQYF TGCGCCAGCAGCCAAGATAGGGTAGAGTGGCAAGAGACCCAGTACTTC
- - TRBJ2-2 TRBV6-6 CASSSPNRQGWRELFF TGTGCCAGCAGTTCCCCCAATCGGCAGGGGTGGAGGGAGCTGTTTTTT
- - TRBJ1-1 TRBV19 CASTAQSSNTEAFF TGTGCCAGTACCGCACAGAGTTCGAACACTGAAGCTTTCTTT
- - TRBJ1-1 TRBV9 CASSVGQMNTEAFF TGTGCCAGCAGCGTAGGACAGATGAACACTGAAGCTTTCTTT
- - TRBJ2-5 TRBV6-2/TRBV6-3 CASSYSWETQYF TGTGCCAGCAGTTACTCATGGGAGACCCAGTACTTC
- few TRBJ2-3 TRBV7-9 CASSLGTDPTDTQYF TGTGCCAGCAGCTTAGGTACAGACCCCACAGATACGCAGTATTTT
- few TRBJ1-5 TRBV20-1 CSASSHSNQPQHF TGCAGTGCTAGTTCGCATAGCAATCAGCCCCAGCATTTT
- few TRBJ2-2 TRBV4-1 CASSSGAWEASYTGELFF TGCGCCAGCAGCTCGGGGGCATGGGAGGCTAGCTACACCGGGGAGCTGTTTTTT
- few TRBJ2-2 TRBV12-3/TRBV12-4 CASSPAPTRTTGELFF TGTGCCAGCAGCCCGGCCCCCACTAGAACCACCGGGGAGCTGTTTTTT
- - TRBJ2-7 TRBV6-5 CASSSSSWSYEQYF TGTGCCAGCAGTTCGAGCTCCTGGTCCTACGAGCAGTACTTC
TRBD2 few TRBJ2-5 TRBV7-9 CASSATSGIYQETQYF TGTGCCAGCAGCGCAACTAGCGGGATATACCAAGAGACCCAGTACTTC
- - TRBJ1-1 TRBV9 CASNPAGRVTEAFF TGTGCCAGCAATCCCGCGGGGAGAGTCACTGAAGCTTTCTTT
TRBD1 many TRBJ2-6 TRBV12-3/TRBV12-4 CASTAQGPTGANVLTF TGTGCCAGCACCGCACAGGGGCCTACTGGGGCCAACGTCCTGACTTTC
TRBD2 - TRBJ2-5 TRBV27 CASRTPSGRETQYF TGTGCCAGCAGAACCCCTAGCGGGAGAGAGACCCAGTACTTC
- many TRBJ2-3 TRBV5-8 CASSLAASRTDTQYF TGTGCCAGCAGCTTGGCCGCCTCCCGCACAGATACGCAGTATTTT
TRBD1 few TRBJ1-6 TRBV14 CASSRKRTGSGFTPLHF TGTGCCAGCAGCCGGAAGAGGACAGGGTCTGGTTTTACACCCCTCCACTTT
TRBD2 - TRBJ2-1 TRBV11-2 CASSLGLAGGGSSYNEQFF TGTGCCAGCAGCTTAGGACTAGCGGGAGGAGGGAGCTCCTACAATGAGCAGTTCTTC
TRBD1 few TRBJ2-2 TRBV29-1 CSVVDRGGGELFF TGCAGCGTGGTGGACAGGGGTGGGGGGGAGCTGTTTTTT
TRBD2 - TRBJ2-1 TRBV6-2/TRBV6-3 CASSYSAGGVNEQFF TGTGCCAGCAGTTACTCCGCGGGAGGGGTAAATGAGCAGTTCTTC
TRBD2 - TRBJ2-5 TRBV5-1 CASSRGLAGKQETQYF TGCGCCAGCAGCCGGGGACTAGCGGGAAAACAAGAGACCCAGTACTTC
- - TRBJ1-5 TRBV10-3 CAINLRVRYSNQPQHF TGTGCCATCAACTTAAGGGTTAGATATAGCAATCAGCCCCAGCATTTT
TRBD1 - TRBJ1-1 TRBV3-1 CASSRGGTGRTEAFF TGTGCCAGCAGCCGGGGGGGGACAGGGCGGACTGAAGCTTTCTTT
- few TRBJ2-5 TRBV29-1 CSVEPDYSQETQYF TGCAGCGTTGAACCTGACTATTCACAAGAGACCCAGTACTTC
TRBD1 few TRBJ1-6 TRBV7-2 CASSRTGARSPLHF TGTGCCAGCAGCCGGACAGGGGCGCGATCACCCCTCCACTTT
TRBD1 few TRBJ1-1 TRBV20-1 CSARRDRGTEAFF TGCAGTGCTCGCCGGGACAGGGGGACTGAAGCTTTCTTT
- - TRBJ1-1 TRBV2 CASRIYMVNTEAFF TGTGCCAGCAGGATTTATATGGTGAACACTGAAGCTTTCTTT
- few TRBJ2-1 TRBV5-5 CASSPGESSSYNEQFF TGTGCCAGCAGCCCCGGGGAGTCTAGCTCCTACAATGAGCAGTTCTTC
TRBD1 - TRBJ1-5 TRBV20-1 CSARDGTGGNQPQHF TGCAGTGCTAGAGATGGGACAGGCGGAAATCAGCCCCAGCATTTT
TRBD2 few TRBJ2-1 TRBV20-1 CSAPLASGSNEQFF TGCAGTGCTCCCCTGGCGAGCGGGAGCAATGAGCAGTTCTTC
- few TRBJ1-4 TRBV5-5 CASSLLGVEKLFF TGTGCCAGCAGCTTGCTGGGTGTTGAAAAACTGTTTTTT
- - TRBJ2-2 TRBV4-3 CASSQGDRNTGELFF TGCGCCAGCAGCCAAGGGGACCGAAACACCGGGGAGCTGTTTTTT
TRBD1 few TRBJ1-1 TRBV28 CASSPRDREAFF TGTGCCAGCAGTCCCCGGGACAGGGAAGCTTTCTTT
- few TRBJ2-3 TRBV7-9 CASSSYGADTQYF TGTGCCAGCAGCTCCTATGGGGCAGATACGCAGTATTTT